These T cell receptor beta chains were read from a single sample in a study of shared clonotypes between healthy human individuals. Method: immunoSEQ multiplex PCR; TCRdb's copy keeps in-frame clones and lacks some. The sample consists of more than 850,000 clones, approximately 80% of them appearing once. The sequenced sample consisted of memory CD4+ T cells from PBMCs. All receptors derive from a man aged 18 to 35 in good health. Some clones in this sample may be carry-over from other donors' samples. Each CDR3 is given with its conserved first and last residue. D genes are given only for firm matches. Not all rows give a size; the values are once, few, many and, for expanded clones, a class.

j_gene: TRBJ2-5
v_gene: TRBV2
d_gene: TRBD1
abundance: .
CDR3nt: TGTGCCAGCAGGTCGGGACAGGGCCAAGAGACCCAGTACTTC
CDR3aa: CASRSGQGQETQYF

j_gene: TRBJ1-1
v_gene: TRBV5-4
d_gene: .
abundance: few
CDR3nt: TGTGCCAGCAGCTTGGGATCGGTGAACACTGAAGCTTTCTTT
CDR3aa: CASSLGSVNTEAFF

j_gene: TRBJ1-2
v_gene: TRBV28
d_gene: TRBD1
abundance: .
CDR3nt: TGTGCCAGCGCATCTCAGGGGGACTATGGCTACACCTTC
CDR3aa: CASASQGDYGYTF

j_gene: TRBJ1-1
v_gene: TRBV5-1
d_gene: .
abundance: .
CDR3nt: TGCGCCAGCAGTTTGGTTGGCCTAATGAACACTGAAGCTTTCTTT
CDR3aa: CASSLVGLMNTEAFF

j_gene: TRBJ1-5
v_gene: TRBV27
d_gene: .
abundance: once
CDR3nt: TGTGCCAGCAGTTTAGGACAGTATAGCAATCAGCCCCAGCATTTT
CDR3aa: CASSLGQYSNQPQHF

j_gene: TRBJ2-7
v_gene: TRBV11-2
d_gene: .
abundance: .
CDR3nt: TGTGCCAGCGGAGACCTAACAGGGAGTCAGTTTTACGAGCAGTACTTC
CDR3aa: CASGDLTGSQFYEQYF

j_gene: TRBJ2-3
v_gene: TRBV28
d_gene: TRBD2
abundance: few
CDR3nt: TGTGCCAGCAGTGAAGCGGGAGAGGGCACAGATACGCAGTATTTT
CDR3aa: CASSEAGEGTDTQYF

j_gene: TRBJ1-6
v_gene: TRBV7-9
d_gene: .
abundance: few
CDR3nt: TGTGCCAGCAGCCCCGACAACTATAATTCACCCCTCCACTTT
CDR3aa: CASSPDNYNSPLHF

j_gene: TRBJ2-7
v_gene: TRBV2
d_gene: TRBD2
abundance: .
CDR3nt: TGTGCCAGCAAGATAGGACTAGCGGGACTCCGGGCGGAGCAGTACTTC
CDR3aa: CASKIGLAGLRAEQYF

j_gene: TRBJ1-1
v_gene: TRBV12-5
d_gene: .
abundance: .
CDR3nt: TGTGCTAGTGGTTTGGCTAGAAGACAGACCGAATACACTGAAGCTTTCTTT
CDR3aa: CASGLARRQTEYTEAFF

j_gene: TRBJ2-1
v_gene: TRBV4-2
d_gene: .
abundance: .
CDR3nt: TGTGCCAGCAGCCAAGAGTCTAGGCGCTCCCGTAGCGCCTACAATGAGCAGTTCTTC
CDR3aa: CASSQESRRSRSAYNEQFF

j_gene: TRBJ2-1
v_gene: TRBV6-1
d_gene: .
abundance: .
CDR3nt: TGTGCCAGCAGTGAAGTGGGGATAGACAATGAGCAGTTCTTC
CDR3aa: CASSEVGIDNEQFF

j_gene: TRBJ2-7
v_gene: TRBV2
d_gene: TRBD1
abundance: few
CDR3nt: TGTGCCAGCAAAGGGGACAGTACCTACGAGCAGTACTTC
CDR3aa: CASKGDSTYEQYF

j_gene: TRBJ1-2
v_gene: TRBV11-2
d_gene: .
abundance: .
CDR3nt: TGTGCCAGCAGTCCCTGGGTTGTCCGCGACGGGGCCTCCTATGGCTACACCTTC
CDR3aa: CASSPWVVRDGASYGYTF

j_gene: TRBJ2-7
v_gene: TRBV5-1
d_gene: TRBD2
abundance: .
CDR3nt: TGCGCCAGCAGCCCGGGACTAGCGGGTGGGGACTTC
CDR3aa: CASSPGLAGGDF

j_gene: TRBJ1-2
v_gene: TRBV5-1
d_gene: TRBD1
abundance: .
CDR3nt: TGCGCCAGCAGCTTTGGGACAGGGGATGGGTATGGCTACACCTTC
CDR3aa: CASSFGTGDGYGYTF

j_gene: TRBJ1-6
v_gene: TRBV25-1
d_gene: .
abundance: .
CDR3nt: TGTGCCAGCAGTGAATACGCAGGGGTGAATTCACCCCTCCACTTT
CDR3aa: CASSEYAGVNSPLHF

j_gene: TRBJ2-1
v_gene: TRBV28
d_gene: TRBD1
abundance: .
CDR3nt: TGTGCCAGCAGCCGGGACAGCCTTGGTCAGAATGAGCAGTTCTTC
CDR3aa: CASSRDSLGQNEQFF

j_gene: TRBJ1-5
v_gene: TRBV5-6
d_gene: .
abundance: .
CDR3nt: TGTGCCAGCAGCTTGGCAGGAATCAATCAGCCCCAGCATTTT
CDR3aa: CASSLAGINQPQHF

j_gene: TRBJ2-3
v_gene: TRBV5-1
d_gene: .
abundance: .
CDR3nt: TGCGCCAGCAGCTTGGGTACAGGGAATCATAACACAGATACGCAGTATTTT
CDR3aa: CASSLGTGNHNTDTQYF

j_gene: TRBJ1-2
v_gene: TRBV18
d_gene: .
abundance: few
CDR3nt: TGTGCCAGCTCACCAGACAGTAACTATGGCTACACCTTC
CDR3aa: CASSPDSNYGYTF

j_gene: TRBJ1-2
v_gene: TRBV28
d_gene: TRBD1
abundance: .
CDR3nt: TGTGCCAGCAGTAAAACCGGGACAGTTAACTATGGCTACACCTTC
CDR3aa: CASSKTGTVNYGYTF

j_gene: TRBJ2-2
v_gene: TRBV6-6
d_gene: .
abundance: .
CDR3nt: TGTGCCAGCAGTGTCCAAAACACCGGGGAGCTGTTTTTT
CDR3aa: CASSVQNTGELFF

j_gene: TRBJ2-5
v_gene: TRBV5-6
d_gene: .
abundance: few
CDR3nt: TGTGCCAGCACCCTAGGGGCCGAGGAGACCCAGTACTTC
CDR3aa: CASTLGAEETQYF

j_gene: TRBJ1-1
v_gene: TRBV5-8
d_gene: .
abundance: few
CDR3nt: TGTGCCAGCAGCCGACAGAGGCGGACTGAAGCTTTCTTT
CDR3aa: CASSRQRRTEAFF

j_gene: TRBJ1-4
v_gene: TRBV2
d_gene: .
abundance: .
CDR3nt: TGTGCCAGCAGTTTTCAGACGGGGTATAATGAAAAACTGTTTTTT
CDR3aa: CASSFQTGYNEKLFF

j_gene: TRBJ2-1
v_gene: TRBV2
d_gene: .
abundance: once
CDR3nt: TGTGCCAGCAGCACCCTAGCACCGAGCTCCTACAATGAGCAGTTCTTC
CDR3aa: CASSTLAPSSYNEQFF

j_gene: TRBJ2-2
v_gene: TRBV28
d_gene: TRBD2
abundance: .
CDR3nt: TGTGCCAGCAGTTCGCGGACTAGTGCCACCGGGGAGCTGTTTTTT
CDR3aa: CASSSRTSATGELFF

j_gene: TRBJ2-3
v_gene: TRBV29-1
d_gene: .
abundance: .
CDR3nt: TGCAGCACCAACAGGGGCGGGGCAGATACGCAGTATTTT
CDR3aa: CSTNRGGADTQYF